This paragraph reports one TCR beta chain. The authors' processing: The assay estimated nucleated cells by amplifying reference gene primers. The repertoire was sequenced with immunoSEQ multiplex PCR; TCRdb's copy has only in-frame clones and lacks some. Clone size and the V and J calls come from that table; the DNA yielded D and trimming. Of under 200,000 clones in the sample, 85% to 90% were seen once. The data were obtained in a study of blood T cell repertoires in COVID-19. In the study overall: Researchers got acute and convalescent COVID-19 samples from the United States, Italy and Spain. T cells, B-cell-depleted T cells, or PBMCs supplied cDNA or gDNA.

The TCR was taken from a man younger than 35 with acute or convalescent COVID-19. The sample comprised peripheral blood.

CDR3 residues: CASSPLSGGGTDTQYF. Written as DNA, the CDR3 is TGCGCCAGCAGCCCCCTATCCGGCGGAGGCACAGATACGCAGTATTTT. The gene calls are TRBV4-1 and TRBJ2-3, with D hard to call. The ends were cut back, 4 bases at V and 1 base at J, with 15 bases in the middle. This CDR3 region has 16 residues. Germline V gene sequence: CDR1 MGHRA, CDR2 YSYEKL.